These 23 T cell receptor beta chains came from one sample sequenced in a study of Ad26.COV2.S vaccination and SARS-CoV-2 variants. Treatment in this sample: some 19 received Ad26.COV2.S at low or high dose, single or two shots; about 5 received placebo; per-sample allocation not given. Collection of samples fell on day 63 after the first vaccine or placebo injection. Here immunoSEQ multiplex PCR was the method, and the copy in TCRdb shows in-frame clones only, minus some. The sample has approximately 300,000 clones, 86% seen once. This specimen was peripheral blood, taken in a trial of Ad26.COV2.S vaccine versus placebo. The receptors come from a person aged 18-65 years who received the Ad26.COV2.S COVID-19 vaccine or a placebo.

The CDR3 sequence: CASSPTTGAREQFF. The CDR3 DNA is TGTGCCAGCTCACCGACGACCGGGGCCCGCGAGCAGTTCTTC. J is TRBJ2-1 and V is TRBV18, with D perhaps being TRBD1 or TRBD2 (5 bases each). This CDR3 is 14 amino acids long. Germline-derived CDR1 and CDR2 are KGHSH and LQKENI. V lost 3 bases and J lost 10, with 16 bases in between.

The chain carries TRBV5-1 and TRBJ1-2; 9 bases are shared with TRBD1. This CDR3 is 13 amino acids long. Looked up from germline, CDR1 is SGHRS and CDR2 is YFSETQ. Unmatched junction bases numbered 1, after V lost 0 bases and J lost 7 bases. CDR3 region: CASSLDRGLGYTF. Written as DNA, the CDR3 is TGCGCCAGCAGCTTGGACAGGGGGCTTGGCTACACCTTC.

The chain carries TRBV2 and TRBJ1-2; 7 positions agree with TRBD1. The length of the CDR3 is 13 residues. CDR1 SNHLY and CDR2 FYNNEI come from the germline V gene. V lost 7 bases, J lost 8 bases, and 10 bases stayed unmatched. CDR3 nucleotide sequence: TGTGCCAGCACGGGACAGAATATGGGGGGCTACACCTTC. Its translation is CASTGQNMGGYTF.

This clone was counted once. V is TRBV5-1 and J is TRBJ2-3; tentatively, D is TRBD2 (6 bases). CDR1 and CDR2 (germline): SGHRS, YFSETQ. The length of the CDR3 is 13 residues. With 4 bases removed from V and 3 bases from J, the gap between germline ends came to 9 bases. In nucleotides, the CDR3 is TGCGCCAGCAGCCCCCTAGCGACAGATACGCAGTATTTT. Translating it yields CASSPLATDTQYF.

This chain uses TRBV2 with TRBJ1-1, with TRBD1 identical over 7 bases. With V trimmed by 5 bases and J by 2 bases, 5 bases remained unmatched. The CDR3 has 14 amino acids. CDR1 and CDR2 (germline): SNHLY, FYNNEI. CDR3 sequence reads: CASSRDRPNTEAFF. CDR3 DNA sequence: TGTGCCAGCAGTAGGGACAGACCTAACACTGAAGCTTTCTTT.

V usage is TRBV19 and J usage is TRBJ2-1, with D tentatively TRBD2 (5 bases). V was shortened by 5 bases and J by 0 bases, with 11 bases between the two germline ends. CDR3 length equals 15 residues. The germline V gene has CDR1 LNHDA and CDR2 SQIVND (reference sequence). The CDR3 protein is CASSRAANSYNEQFF. CDR3 DNA: TGTGCCAGTAGTCGAGCGGCCAACTCCTACAATGAGCAGTTCTTC.

In its sample, this clone was seen once. This chain joins TRBV7-2 and TRBJ1-5, with 9 bases lining up with TRBD1. The trim removed 5 bases at V and 4 bases at J, leaving 6 bases unmatched. Germline-derived CDR1 and CDR2 are SGHTA and FQGNSA. The CDR3 consists of 15 residues. In DNA, the CDR3 is TGTGCCAGCAGCCCCACAGGGGGCCATAATCAGCCCCAGCATTTT. Its protein is CASSPTGGHNQPQHF.

The chain links TRBV6-2 or TRBV6-3 to TRBJ2-4; D perhaps matches TRBD1 (5 bases). Germline CDR1 and CDR2: MNHEY and SVGEGT. CDR3 length equals 16 residues. V lost 2 bases to trimming and J lost 3 bases, with 14 bases between them. Here the CDR3 DNA reads TGTGCCAGCAGTTACGTCCAGGGCCGTGTCAAAAACATTCAGTACTTC. Its translation is CASSYVQGRVKNIQYF.

This clone appeared once. The chain recombines TRBV6-5 with TRBJ1-1; possibly TRBD1 for D (5 bases). From germline, CDR1 is MNHEY and CDR2 SVGAGI. The CDR3 consists of 15 residues. Trimming pared 7 bases from V and 1 base from J, leaving 16 bases between. CDR3 in amino acids: CASKAGQGPNTEAFF. CDR3 in DNA: TGTGCCAGCAAAGCCGGTCAGGGACCGAACACTGAAGCTTTCTTT.

J is TRBJ2-7 and V is TRBV6-2 or TRBV6-3; no definite D call. The CDR3 has 13 amino acids. Trimming pared 5 bases from V and 2 bases from J, leaving 10 bases between. The germline gives CDR1 MNHEY, CDR2 SVGEGT. For the CDR3, the DNA is TGTGCCAGCAGTAAGGGTCGGCCCTACGAGCAGTACTTC. The encoded protein is CASSKGRPYEQYF.

The chain uses TRBV2 and TRBJ2-4; D possibly corresponds to TRBD2 (5 bases). Germline CDR1 SNHLY, CDR2 FYNNEI. Trimming took 5 bases from V and 4 from J, leaving 15 bases between them. The length of the CDR3 is 15 residues. DNA for the CDR3: TGTGCCAGCAGTTTTCTTCTAGCCACTAAAAACATTCAGTACTTC. It yields the protein CASSFLLATKNIQYF.

The chain recombines TRBV4-3 with TRBJ1-1; D perhaps matches TRBD1 (5 bases). Germline V gene lookup returns CDR1 LGHNA and CDR2 YSLEER. The ends were cut back, 0 bases at V and 3 bases at J, with 8 bases in the middle. This CDR3 has 14 amino acids. The CDR3 DNA follows: TGCGCCAGCAGCCAAGATAAGGGGTACACTGAAGCTTTCTTT. Its protein product is CASSQDKGYTEAFF.

This clone has just one count. The chain recombines TRBV25-1 with TRBJ2-7, with TRBD2 matching 7 bases. J gave up 4 bases and V 4 bases, and 4 bases lay outside the gene matches. The CDR3 runs 13 residues. Germline CDR1 and CDR2: MGHDK and SYGVNS. CDR3 loop: CASSALAVYEQYF. The CDR3 DNA reads as TGTGCCAGCAGTGCCCTAGCGGTTTACGAGCAGTACTTC.

V and J are TRBV30 and TRBJ1-1, with a possible D match to TRBD1 (5 bases). Trimming shortened V by 3 bases and J by 3 bases, and 17 bases separated the two germline ends. In germline, CDR1 is GTSNPN, CDR2 SVGIG (reference sequence). The CDR3 length is 15 residues. CDR3 in amino acids: CAWRGILPGDTEAFF. The CDR3 DNA sequence: TGTGCCTGGAGAGGAATCTTACCGGGGGACACTGAAGCTTTCTTT.

This clone was observed a single time. This chain joins TRBV2 and TRBJ1-1; D is perhaps TRBD1 (5 bases). Germline CDR1 SNHLY, CDR2 FYNNEI. Trimming removed 6 bases at V and 4 bases at J, with 12 bases between. This CDR3 region has 13 residues. This chain's CDR3 is CASRGRGGTEAFF. The DNA for the CDR3 is TGTGCCAGCAGGGGGAGGGGAGGCACTGAAGCTTTCTTT.

A remark on this clone: A much larger clone is a single base away; this may be a read error. The chain uses TRBV7-9 and TRBJ2-7; the match to TRBD1 covers 7 bases. Germline V gene data show CDR1 as SEHNR and CDR2 as FQNEAQ (reference sequence). Trimming removed 5 bases from V and 4 bases from J; junction bases left unmatched: 2. The CDR3 has 12 amino acids. CDR3 nucleotide sequence: TGTGCCAGCAGCAGACAGGGTTACGAGCAGTACTTC. This codes for CASSRQGYEQYF.

About this clone: The sample holds other DNA sequences that translate to the same CDR3. V and J are TRBV30 and TRBJ1-2; D possibly corresponds to TRBD1 (6 bases). Germline CDR1 GTSNPN, CDR2 SVGIG (reference sequence). The CDR3 extends over 11 amino acids. Deletions cut 0 bases from V and 11 bases from J, with 10 bases between. Written as DNA, the CDR3 is TGTGCCTGGAGTGTACGCAGGGGATACACCTTC. Translated: CAWSVRRGYTF.

This chain joins TRBV5-1 and TRBJ2-4; TRBD1 matches 8 bases. Trimming took 4 bases from V and 8 from J; bases not matched to a gene: 8. This CDR3 region has 14 residues. CDR1 is SGHRS, CDR2 YFSETQ, per germline. CDR3 in amino acids: CASSVTGVEDIQYF. The CDR3 DNA reads TGCGCCAGCAGCGTGACAGGGGTGGAGGACATTCAGTACTTC.

This clone was recorded once. V gene TRBV20-1 combines with J gene TRBJ2-1; 7 bases are shared with TRBD2. Germline V gene data show CDR1 as DFQATT and CDR2 as SNEGSKA (reference sequence). Losses at the gene ends were 3 bases for V and 3 bases for J; bases not matched to a gene: 2. CDR3 length: 13 residues. The CDR3: CSASAGVYNEQFF. CDR3 DNA: TGCAGTGCTAGTGCGGGGGTCTACAATGAGCAGTTCTTC.

The V call is TRBV30, the J call TRBJ2-5; 7 positions match TRBD1. The V gene's germline CDR1 is GTSNPN and CDR2 SVGIG (reference sequence). The CDR3 covers 13 residues. Trimming removed 5 bases from V and 4 bases from J; junction bases left unmatched: 7. CDR3 region: CAWSQGVSETQYF. The CDR3 coding sequence is TGTGCCTGGTCTCAGGGGGTATCAGAGACCCAGTACTTC.

This chain links TRBV18 with TRBJ2-7, with D tentatively TRBD1 or TRBD2 (6 bases each). The CDR3 is 15 residues long. V lost 3 bases, J lost 2 bases, and 14 bases lay in between. CDR1 is KGHSH and CDR2 is LQKENI in the germline V gene. CDR3 in amino acids: CASSPLGGLTYEQYF. In DNA form, the CDR3 reads TGTGCCAGCTCACCTCTAGGGGGGTTAACCTACGAGCAGTACTTC.

This clone turned up a few times. The gene calls are TRBV5-1 and TRBJ2-5; TRBD2 matches at 9 bases. J lost 0 bases, V lost 1 base, and 7 bases had no gene match. The CDR3 has 17 amino acids. Germline V lookup: CDR1 SGHRS, CDR2 YFSETQ. The CDR3 sequence: CASSLSSGGTYQETQYF. In nucleotides, the CDR3 is TGCGCCAGCAGCTTGAGTAGCGGGGGAACTTACCAAGAGACCCAGTACTTC.

The chain carries TRBV5-1 and TRBJ2-5; 13 nucleotides match TRBD2. There are 16 residues in the CDR3. Trimming at V came to 4 bases and at J to 4 bases, leaving 7 bases not matched to a gene. Germline loops: CDR1 SGHRS, CDR2 YFSETQ. Written as DNA, the CDR3 is TGCGCCAGCAGCCCTCCGACTAGCGGGGGGACAGAGACCCAGTACTTC. Translated, it gives CASSPPTSGGTETQYF.